This T cell receptor beta chain was recovered during a study of T cell changes during pregnancy in multiple sclerosis (dated by TCRdb to between 2017 and 2020). Some background on the complete study: The study looked at changes in the T cell repertoire across pregnancy in women with multiple sclerosis.

The CDR3 sequence holds 15 residues, the cysteine and phenylalanine included. Only the CDR3 region is kept as DNA, spanning 45 bases read in frame from base 1. CDR1 and CDR2 are read off the germline V gene as SGHDN and FVKESK. V sheds 0 bases and J sheds 1 base, leaving 9 bases between their ends. The protocol used for the library was the immunoSEQ multiplex PCR assay. The clones in this table, taken by TCRdb from immuneACCESS, are in-frame only. Not every clone is retained; where verified, under half of the shortfall comes from an unresolved V gene, and the cause of the rest is unknown. In all, the sample holds 70,000 to 80,000 clones, and less than 95% of those were seen once. The top ten constitute around 0.6% of the sample. On this clone: Its specific antigen is unknown. No qualities accompany the bases; no much larger clone lies one base away.

The V and J segments used are TRBV14 and TRBJ2-5; the D gene is perhaps TRBD1, from 6 matching bases. The sequence was collected from a female donor with multiple sclerosis, enrolled in a pregnancy study. The specimen was peripheral blood, collected in the third trimester of pregnancy. The nucleotide sequence reads TGTGCCAGCAGCCAAGATTTAGGGGGCCAAGAGACCCAGTACTTC. It translates to CASSQDLGGQETQYF.